The following is a TCR beta chain sequence with its context. This specimen belongs to a study of identifying expanded T cells in peripheral blood. During the collection period, no donor immune events like infections were recorded. The CDR3 has 15 amino acids. Germline V gene data show CDR1 as MGHDK and CDR2 as SYGVNS. The germline V and J ends were trimmed by 4 bases and 5 bases, with 18 bases remaining between them. Method: immunoSEQ multiplex PCR; TCRdb's copy keeps in-frame clones and lacks some. The table lists some 120,000 clones, approximately 84% of them singletons. This receptor was identified in a person aged 18 to 75 in good health. This chain uses TRBV25-1 with TRBJ2-7; a possible D gene is TRBD2 (7 bases). Sequences were obtained from blood. CDR3 nucleotides: TGTGCCAGCAGTGGGGGAGGGGCAGGGGAGGACGAGCAGTACTTC. Translating gives CASSGGGAGEDEQYF.